The following is a T cell receptor (beta chain) sequence with its context. TRAV and TRBV primers primed cDNA for both TCRalpha and TCRbeta. TCRs were put through approximately 20 PCR cycles of amplification with Phusion. A constant-region primer and the V-primer adapter served as the primer pair. TCRdb used MiXCR to reprocess the reads, holding one entry per CDR3 protein. In the table there are tens of thousands of distinct CDR3 sequences, roughly a sixth of which are singletons. The sample is drawn from a study of low-dose radiotherapy and immunotherapy resistance in tumors. Trimming took off 0 bases at V and 7 bases at J, with 12 bases between the two ends. Germline lookup yields CDR1 MNHNY and CDR2 SVGAGI (reference sequence). The CDR3 sequence is 14 residues long. Stated time point: before trial treatment.

The sequencing here drew on PBMCs, taken before treatment. The TCR comes from a male donor with prostate cancer. This chain joins TRBV6-6 and TRBJ2-5; maybe TRBD1 (5 bases). In DNA, the CDR3 is TGTGCCAGCAGTTACTCCAGGGCCCGAGGGACCCAGTACTTC. Translated: CASSYSRARGTQYF.